This T cell receptor (beta chain) was recorded in a study of blood T cells in healthy people across ages. CDR1 and CDR2 from the germline V gene are MRHNA and SNTAGT. Trimming pared 0 bases from V and 7 bases from J, leaving 9 bases between. The CDR3 runs to 13 residues. A note on this clonotype: Its antigen is not identified.

Combining a sample-barcoded 5' primer with a J-beta primer mix, a second PCR ran for 7 to 11 cycles. Each cDNA molecule was tagged by a template-switch adaptor that had 12 random nucleotides. TCRdb reprocessed the 5' RACE reads via MiXCR and lists one record per CDR3 protein. The top ten hold roughly 25% of the sample, which has roughly 730,000 distinct CDR3 sequences, just over 55% seen once. Findings and limits, study-wide: Naive T cell percentage by flow cytometry tracked strongly with beta diversity.

The chain couples TRBV6-4 to TRBJ2-5, with D possibly TRBD2 on 5 matching bases. Sequenced sample: blood. This receptor was taken from a man in his forties in good health. CDR3 region: CASSDSRAGTQYF. CDR3 bases: TGTGCCAGCAGTGACTCGAGGGCGGGGACCCAGTACTTC.